This TCR beta chain came from a study of identical twins. Healthy Caucasians, and only they, were the donors. This CDR3 has 16 amino acids. In germline, CDR1 is SNHLY, CDR2 FYNNEI. Trimming took 1 base from V and 2 from J; bases not matched to a gene: 6. TCRdb reprocessed the 5' RACE reads with MiXCR, giving one entry per CDR3 protein. The repertoire holds over 200,000 distinct CDR3 sequences, with about 6.7% as singletons. These data also featured in a second study, about T cells expressing NK-cell markers.

The TCR comes from a woman under 30 in good health. Sequencing was carried out using CD8+ T cells sorted from blood. V gene TRBV2 combines with J gene TRBJ2-3, with TRBD2 matching 7 bases. The CDR3 DNA reads as TGTGCCAGCAGTGAAGTCGCTAGCGGATTCACAGATACGCAGTATTTT. This sequence encodes CASSEVASGFTDTQYF.